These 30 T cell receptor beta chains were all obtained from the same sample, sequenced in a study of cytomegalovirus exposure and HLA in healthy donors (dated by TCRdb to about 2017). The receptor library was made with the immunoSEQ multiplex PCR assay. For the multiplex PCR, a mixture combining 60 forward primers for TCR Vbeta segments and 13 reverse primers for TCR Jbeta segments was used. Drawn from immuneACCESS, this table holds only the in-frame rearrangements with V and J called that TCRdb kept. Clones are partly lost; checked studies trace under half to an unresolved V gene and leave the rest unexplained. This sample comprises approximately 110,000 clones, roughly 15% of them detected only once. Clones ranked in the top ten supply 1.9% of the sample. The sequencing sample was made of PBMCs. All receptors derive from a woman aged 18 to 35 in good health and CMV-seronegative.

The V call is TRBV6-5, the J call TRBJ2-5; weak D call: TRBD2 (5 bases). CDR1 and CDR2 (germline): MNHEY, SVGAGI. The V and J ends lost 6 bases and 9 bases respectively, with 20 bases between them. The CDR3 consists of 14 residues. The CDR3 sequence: CASRMAGLQMAQYF. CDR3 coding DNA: TGTGCCAGCAGGATGGCGGGCCTTCAAATGGCCCAGTACTTC.

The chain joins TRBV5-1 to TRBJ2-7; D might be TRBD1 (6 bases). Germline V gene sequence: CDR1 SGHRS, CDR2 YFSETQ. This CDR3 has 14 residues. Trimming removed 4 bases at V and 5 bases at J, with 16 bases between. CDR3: CASSPRGGRDEQYF. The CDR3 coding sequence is TGCGCCAGCAGCCCCCGAGGGGGTCGGGACGAGCAGTACTTC.

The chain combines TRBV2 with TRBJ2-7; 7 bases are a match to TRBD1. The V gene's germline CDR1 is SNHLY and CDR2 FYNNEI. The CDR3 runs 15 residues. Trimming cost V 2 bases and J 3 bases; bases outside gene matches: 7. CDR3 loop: CASSEPRQGSYEQYF. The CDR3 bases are TGTGCCAGCAGTGAACCCCGACAGGGAAGCTACGAGCAGTACTTC.

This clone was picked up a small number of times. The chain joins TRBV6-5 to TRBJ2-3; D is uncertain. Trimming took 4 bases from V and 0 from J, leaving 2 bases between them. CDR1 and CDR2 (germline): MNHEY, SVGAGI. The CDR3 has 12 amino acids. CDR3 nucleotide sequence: TGTGCCAGCAGTTCAAGCACAGATACGCAGTATTTT. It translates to CASSSSTDTQYF.

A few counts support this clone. CDR3 loop: CASSIWGKGTDNQPQHF. The CDR3 nucleotides read TGTGCCAGTAGTATTTGGGGCAAAGGGACAGACAATCAGCCCCAGCATTTT. This sequence joins TRBV19 and TRBJ1-5, with 7 positions matching TRBD1. Germline V lookup: CDR1 LNHDA, CDR2 SQIVND (reference sequence). Germline trimming cut 3 bases from V and 3 bases from J; bases unmatched to any gene: 11. The CDR3 consists of 17 residues.

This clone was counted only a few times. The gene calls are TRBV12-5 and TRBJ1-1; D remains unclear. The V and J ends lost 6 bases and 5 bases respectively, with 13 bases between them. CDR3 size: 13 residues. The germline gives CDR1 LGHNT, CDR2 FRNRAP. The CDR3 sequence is CASGLDGRTEAFF. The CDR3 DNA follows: TGTGCTAGTGGCTTAGACGGGAGAACTGAAGCTTTCTTT.

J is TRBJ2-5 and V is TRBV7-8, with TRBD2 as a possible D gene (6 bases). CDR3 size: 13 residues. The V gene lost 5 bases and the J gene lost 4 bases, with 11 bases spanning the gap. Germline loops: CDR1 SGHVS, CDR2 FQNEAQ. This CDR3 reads CASSPGTGETQYF. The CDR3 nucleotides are TGTGCCAGCAGCCCGGGGACTGGAGAGACCCAGTACTTC.

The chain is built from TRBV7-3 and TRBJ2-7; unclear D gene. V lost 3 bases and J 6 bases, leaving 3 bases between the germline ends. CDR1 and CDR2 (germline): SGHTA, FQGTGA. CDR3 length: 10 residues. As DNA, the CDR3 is TGTGCCAGCAGCTTCTCCGAGCAGTACTTC. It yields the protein CASSFSEQYF.

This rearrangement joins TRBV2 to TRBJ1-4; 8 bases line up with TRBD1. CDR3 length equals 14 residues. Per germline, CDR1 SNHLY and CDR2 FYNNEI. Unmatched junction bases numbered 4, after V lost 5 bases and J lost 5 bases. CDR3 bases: TGTGCCAGCAGTCAGGACAGGGTAAATGAAAAACTGTTTTTT. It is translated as CASSQDRVNEKLFF.

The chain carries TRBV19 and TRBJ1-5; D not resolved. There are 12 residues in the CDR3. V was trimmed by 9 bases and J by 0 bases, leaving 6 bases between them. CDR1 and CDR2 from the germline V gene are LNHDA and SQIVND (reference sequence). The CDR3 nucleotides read TGTGCCAGCAGTTATAGCAATCAGCCCCAGCATTTT. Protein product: CASSYSNQPQHF.

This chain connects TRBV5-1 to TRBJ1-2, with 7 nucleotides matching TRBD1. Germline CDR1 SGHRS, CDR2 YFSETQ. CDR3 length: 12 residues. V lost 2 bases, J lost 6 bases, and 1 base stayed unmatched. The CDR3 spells CASSFDRDGYTF. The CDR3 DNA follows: TGCGCCAGCAGCTTTGACAGGGATGGCTACACCTTC.

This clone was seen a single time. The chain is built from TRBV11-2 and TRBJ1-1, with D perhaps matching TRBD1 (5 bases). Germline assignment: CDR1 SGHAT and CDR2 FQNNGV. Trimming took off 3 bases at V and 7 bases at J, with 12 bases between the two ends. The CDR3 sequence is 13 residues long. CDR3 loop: CASSLKGWDEAFF. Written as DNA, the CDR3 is TGTGCCAGCAGCTTGAAGGGGTGGGATGAAGCTTTCTTT.

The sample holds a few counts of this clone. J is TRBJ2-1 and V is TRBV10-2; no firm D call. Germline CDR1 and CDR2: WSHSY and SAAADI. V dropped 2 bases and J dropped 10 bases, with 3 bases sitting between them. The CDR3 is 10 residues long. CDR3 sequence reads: CASSELEQFF. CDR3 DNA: TGCGCCAGCAGTGAGCTCGAGCAGTTCTTC.

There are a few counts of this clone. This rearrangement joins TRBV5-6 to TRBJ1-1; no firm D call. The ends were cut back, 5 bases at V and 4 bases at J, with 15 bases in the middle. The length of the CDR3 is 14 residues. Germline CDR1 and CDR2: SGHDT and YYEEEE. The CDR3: CASRTLAGFTEAFF. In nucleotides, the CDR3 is TGTGCCAGCAGAACCCTTGCGGGATTCACTGAAGCTTTCTTT.

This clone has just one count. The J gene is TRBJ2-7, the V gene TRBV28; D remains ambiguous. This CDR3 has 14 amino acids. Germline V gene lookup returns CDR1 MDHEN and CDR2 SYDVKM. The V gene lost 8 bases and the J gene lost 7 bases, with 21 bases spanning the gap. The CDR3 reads CASGSEDMGREQYF. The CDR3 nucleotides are TGTGCCAGCGGTTCGGAAGACATGGGCCGGGAGCAGTACTTC.

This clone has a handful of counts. CDR3 residues: CASSFIGAYYEQYF. The CDR3 DNA sequence: TGCGCCAGCAGCTTTATAGGGGCCTACTACGAGCAGTACTTC. This sequence joins TRBV5-1 and TRBJ2-7; D is perhaps TRBD1 (5 bases). The V end lost 2 bases, the J end lost 3 bases, and 12 bases lay between the germline ends. The CDR3 length is 14 residues. From germline, CDR1 is SGHRS and CDR2 YFSETQ.

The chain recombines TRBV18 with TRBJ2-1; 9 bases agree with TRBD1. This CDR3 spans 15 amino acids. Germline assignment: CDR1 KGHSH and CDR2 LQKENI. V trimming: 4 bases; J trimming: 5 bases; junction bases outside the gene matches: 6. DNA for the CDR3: TGTGCCAGCTCACGGGACAGGGAGACTCACAATGAGCAGTTCTTC. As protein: CASSRDRETHNEQFF. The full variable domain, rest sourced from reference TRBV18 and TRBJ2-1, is NAGVMQNPRHLVRRRGQEARLRCSPMKGHSHVYWYRQLPEEGLKFMVYLQKENIIDESGMPKERFSAEFPKEGPSILRIQQVVRGDSAAYFCASSRDRETHNEQFFGPGTRLTVL.

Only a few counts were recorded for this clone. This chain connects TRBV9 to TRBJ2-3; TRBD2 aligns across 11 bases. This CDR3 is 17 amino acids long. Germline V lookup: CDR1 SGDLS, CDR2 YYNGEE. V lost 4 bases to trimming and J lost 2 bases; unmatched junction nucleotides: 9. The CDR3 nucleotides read TGTGCCAGCAGCACCCAACTAGCGGGGGCATACACAGATACGCAGTATTTT. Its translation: CASSTQLAGAYTDTQYF.

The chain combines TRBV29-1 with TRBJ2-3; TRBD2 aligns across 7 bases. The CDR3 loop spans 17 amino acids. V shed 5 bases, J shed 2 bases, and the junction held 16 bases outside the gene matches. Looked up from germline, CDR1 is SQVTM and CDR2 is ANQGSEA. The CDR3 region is CSVPEGGGRPPTDTQYF. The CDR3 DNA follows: TGCAGCGTTCCTGAGGGAGGCGGGAGACCCCCCACAGATACGCAGTATTTT.

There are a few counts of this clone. CDR3 coding DNA: TGTGCCAGCAGCTTTCCCCTCTCCACCGGGGAGCTGTTTTTT. It codes for CASSFPLSTGELFF. This rearrangement joins TRBV5-6 to TRBJ2-2; D gene ambiguous. Germline loops: CDR1 SGHDT, CDR2 YYEEEE. The V gene lost 2 bases and the J gene lost 4 bases, with 9 bases spanning the gap. The CDR3 has 14 amino acids.

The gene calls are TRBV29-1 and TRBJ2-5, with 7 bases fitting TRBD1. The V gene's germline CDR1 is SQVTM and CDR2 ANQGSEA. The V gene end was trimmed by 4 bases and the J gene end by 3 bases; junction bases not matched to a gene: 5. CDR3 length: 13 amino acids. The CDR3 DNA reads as TGCAGCGTTGGCCCTCAGGGGGAAGAGACCCAGTACTTC. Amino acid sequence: CSVGPQGEETQYF.

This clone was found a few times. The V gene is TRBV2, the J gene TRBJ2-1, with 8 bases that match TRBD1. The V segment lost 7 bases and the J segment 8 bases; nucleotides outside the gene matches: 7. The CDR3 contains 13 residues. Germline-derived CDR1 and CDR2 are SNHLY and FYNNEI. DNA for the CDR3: TGTGCCAGCAACCCGGACAGGGTTTATGAGCAGTTCTTC. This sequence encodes CASNPDRVYEQFF.

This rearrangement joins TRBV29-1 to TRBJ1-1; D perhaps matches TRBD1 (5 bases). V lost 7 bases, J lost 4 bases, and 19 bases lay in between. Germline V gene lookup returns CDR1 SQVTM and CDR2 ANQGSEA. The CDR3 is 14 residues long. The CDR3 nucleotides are TGCAGCGCCTTCCCCGGGGGAGGGATCACTGAAGCTTTCTTT. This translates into CSAFPGGGITEAFF.

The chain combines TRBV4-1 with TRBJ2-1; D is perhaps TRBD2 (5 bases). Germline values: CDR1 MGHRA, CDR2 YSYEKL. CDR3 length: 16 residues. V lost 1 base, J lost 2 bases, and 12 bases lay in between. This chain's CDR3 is CASSQVLSEAYNEQFF. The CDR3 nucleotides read TGCGCCAGCAGCCAAGTGTTGTCGGAGGCCTACAATGAGCAGTTCTTC.

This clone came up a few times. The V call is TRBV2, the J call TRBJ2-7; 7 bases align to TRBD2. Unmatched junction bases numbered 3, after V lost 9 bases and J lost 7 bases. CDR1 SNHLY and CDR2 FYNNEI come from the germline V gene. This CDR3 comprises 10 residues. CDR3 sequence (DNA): TGTGCCAGAGGAGCGGGAGAGCAGTACTTC. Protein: CARGAGEQYF.

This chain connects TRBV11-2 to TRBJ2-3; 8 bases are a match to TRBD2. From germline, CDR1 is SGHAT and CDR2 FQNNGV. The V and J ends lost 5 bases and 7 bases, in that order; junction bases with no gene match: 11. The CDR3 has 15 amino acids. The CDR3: CASSPNGGGANTQYF. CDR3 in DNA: TGTGCCAGCAGCCCTAACGGGGGGGGCGCTAATACGCAGTATTTT.

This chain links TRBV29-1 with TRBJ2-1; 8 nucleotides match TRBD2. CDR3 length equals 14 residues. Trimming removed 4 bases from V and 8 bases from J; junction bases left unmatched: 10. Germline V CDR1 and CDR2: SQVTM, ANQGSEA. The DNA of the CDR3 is TGCAGCGTTGCTAGCCGGGCGGGAGGTCATGAGCAGTTCTTC. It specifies CSVASRAGGHEQFF.

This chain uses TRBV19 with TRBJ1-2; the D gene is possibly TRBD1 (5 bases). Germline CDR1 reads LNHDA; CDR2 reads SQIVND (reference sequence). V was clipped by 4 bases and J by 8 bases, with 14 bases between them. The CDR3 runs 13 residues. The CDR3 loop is CASSTRQPWGYTF. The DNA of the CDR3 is TGTGCCAGTAGTACCCGACAGCCCTGGGGCTACACCTTC.

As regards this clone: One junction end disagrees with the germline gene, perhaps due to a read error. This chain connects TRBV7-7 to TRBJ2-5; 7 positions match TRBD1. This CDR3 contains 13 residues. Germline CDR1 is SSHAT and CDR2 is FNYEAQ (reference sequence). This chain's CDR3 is CASSKGQKETQYF. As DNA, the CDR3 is TGTGCTAGCAGCAAGGGACAGAAAGAGACCCAGTACTTC. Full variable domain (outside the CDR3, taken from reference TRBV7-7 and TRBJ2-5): GAGVSQSPRYKVTKRGQDVTLRCDPISSHATLYWYQQALGQGPEFLTYFNYEAQPDKSGLPSDRFSAERPEGSISTLTIQRTEQRDSAMYRCASSKGQKETQYFGPGTRLLVL.

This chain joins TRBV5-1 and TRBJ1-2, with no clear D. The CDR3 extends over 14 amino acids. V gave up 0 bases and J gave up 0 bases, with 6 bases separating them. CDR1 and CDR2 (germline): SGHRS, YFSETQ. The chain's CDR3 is CASSLVAANYGYTF. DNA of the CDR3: TGCGCCAGCAGCTTGGTAGCGGCTAACTATGGCTACACCTTC.